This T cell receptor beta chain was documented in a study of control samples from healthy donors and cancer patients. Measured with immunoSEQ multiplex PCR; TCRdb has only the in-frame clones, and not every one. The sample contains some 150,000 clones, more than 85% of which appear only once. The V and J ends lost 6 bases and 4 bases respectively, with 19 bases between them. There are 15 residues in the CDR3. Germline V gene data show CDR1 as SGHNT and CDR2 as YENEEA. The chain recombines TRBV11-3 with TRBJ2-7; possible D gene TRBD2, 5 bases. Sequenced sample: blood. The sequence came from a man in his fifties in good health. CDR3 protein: CASRPGVASLYEQYF. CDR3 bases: TGTGCCAGCAGGCCCGGGGTAGCGTCGCTATACGAGCAGTACTTC.